Following are 8 T cell receptor beta chains from one sample sequenced in a study of T cells in localized non-small cell lung cancer (dated by TCRdb to the early 2020s). The library was obtained by the immunoSEQ multiplex PCR assay. TCRdb obtained this table from immuneACCESS and retained in-frame rearrangements with V and J assigned. These tables miss some clones; where compared with another copy, unresolved V genes account for less than half of the shortfall, and the remainder is unexplained. Recorded for this sample are about 53,000 clones; over 70% of them occurred a single time. About 18% of the sample belongs to the ten largest clones. Material: peripheral blood mononuclear cells, obtained before any cancer treatment. The source of these receptors is a man aged 35 to 70 with stage III lung adenocarcinoma.

This sequence joins TRBV6-5 and TRBJ2-7; D is ambiguous. The CDR3 spans 13 residues. The germline V and J ends were trimmed by 4 bases and 5 bases, with 12 bases remaining between them. Germline assignment: CDR1 MNHEY and CDR2 SVGAGI. CDR3 sequence (DNA): TGTGCCAGCAGTTCCCCAGGTACCGACGAGCAGTACTTC. Protein sequence: CASSSPGTDEQYF.

This clone was seen a few times. V is TRBV15 and J is TRBJ2-7; the match to TRBD2 covers 14 bases. This CDR3 has 15 residues. The germline V gene encodes CDR1 LNHNV and CDR2 YYDKDF (reference sequence). J lost 5 bases, V lost 5 bases, and 5 bases had no gene match. DNA for the CDR3: TGTGCCACCAGCGGGGGGACTAGCGGGAGCCACGAGCAGTACTTC. Amino acids: CATSGGTSGSHEQYF.

V is TRBV18 and J is TRBJ2-3; D gene unclear. The CDR3 is made up of 14 amino acids. Trimming shortened V by 0 bases and J by 5 bases, and 9 bases separated the two germline ends. Germline CDR1 reads KGHSH; CDR2 reads LQKENI. The chain's CDR3 is CASSPPFREDTQYF. In DNA form, the CDR3 reads TGTGCCAGCTCACCACCCTTCAGAGAAGATACGCAGTATTTT.

This sequence joins TRBV6-1 and TRBJ1-4; the D is unclear. The germline CDR1 and CDR2 sequences are MNHNS and SASEGT. The CDR3 covers 14 residues. Trimming shortened V by 6 bases and J by 0 bases, and 8 bases separated the two germline ends. The CDR3 sequence is CASRVHTTNEKLFF. In nucleotides, the CDR3 is TGTGCCAGCAGGGTACACACAACTAATGAAAAACTGTTTTTT.

This clone turned up a few times. V usage is TRBV7-4 and J usage is TRBJ1-3, with D unclear. The CDR3 length is 15 residues. CDR1 SGHVT and CDR2 SQSDAQ come from the germline V gene. Trimming cost V 4 bases and J 6 bases, with 16 bases left between them. CDR3 loop: CASSSRVSGENTIYF. CDR3 coding DNA: TGTGCCAGCAGCTCCCGGGTCTCAGGCGAAAACACCATATATTTT.

As for this clone: Relative to the germline gene, one junction end is altered; a read error may explain this. This rearrangement joins TRBV5-1 to TRBJ2-1; tentatively, D is TRBD1 (6 bases). This CDR3 spans 11 amino acids. In germline, CDR1 is SGHRS, CDR2 YFSETQ. For the CDR3, the DNA is TGCGCCAGCAGCTTGTGGGGACACCAAATCTTC. Translating it yields CASSLWGHQIF.

This sequence joins TRBV6-4 and TRBJ1-4; D is unclear. CDR3 length: 15 amino acids. Per germline, CDR1 MRHNA and CDR2 SNTAGT. The germline V and J ends were trimmed by 2 bases and 5 bases, with 12 bases remaining between them. The CDR3 DNA follows: TGTGCCAGCAGTGACCCTGGCGCCTGGAATGAAAAACTGTTTTTT. Translating gives CASSDPGAWNEKLFF.

The chain combines TRBV18 with TRBJ1-5; possible D gene TRBD1, 6 bases. Germline V gives CDR1 KGHSH, CDR2 LQKENI. V dropped 6 bases and J dropped 0 bases, with 12 bases sitting between them. This CDR3 contains 15 residues. CDR3 region: CASSWTAGSNQPQHF. CDR3 nucleotide sequence: TGTGCCAGCTCTTGGACAGCTGGTAGCAATCAGCCCCAGCATTTT.